A selection of T cell receptor beta chains follows, all from one sample in a study of blood T cell repertoires in COVID-19. Method: immunoSEQ multiplex PCR; TCRdb's copy keeps in-frame clones and lacks some. The data hold about 330,000 clones, with around 92% observed a single time. The specimen was peripheral blood. These receptors all come from a man aged 18 to 30 who had recovered from COVID-19. Both conserved end residues are part of each CDR3. A D gene is named only where the DNA matches it firmly. Size tells how often a clone was seen (once, few, many) or the class of an expanded clone, and some rows leave it out.

TRBJ2-2,-,TRBV30,-,TGTGCCTGGAGTAAAGCAGGGCCCGGGGAGCTGTTTTTT,CAWSKAGPGELFF
TRBJ2-7,TRBD1,TRBV7-2,-,TGTGCCAGCAGCTTAAGGGGAGTCGGGACAGCCTACGAGCAGTACTTC,CASSLRGVGTAYEQYF
TRBJ1-2,-,TRBV7-2,-,TGTGCCAGCAGCAACCCACAGGGAGATGGCTACACCTTC,CASSNPQGDGYTF
TRBJ2-3,TRBD2,TRBV13,-,TGTGCCAGCAGCTCCGGGGGGGGACCAGATACGCAGTATTTT,CASSSGGGPDTQYF
TRBJ1-5,TRBD1,TRBV9,-,TGTGCCAGCAGCGTAGAGGCAGGGGGGTTGAGAGGTCAGCCCCAGCATTTT,CASSVEAGGLRGQPQHF
TRBJ2-7,TRBD1,TRBV6-2/TRBV6-3,-,TGTGCCAGCAGTACCCCGGGACAGCTCTACGAGCAGTACTTC,CASSTPGQLYEQYF
TRBJ2-7,-,TRBV28,once,TGTGCCAGCAGTTTTTCCCCATCCTACGAGCAGTACTTC,CASSFSPSYEQYF
TRBJ1-1,TRBD1,TRBV10-3,-,TGTGCCATCAGGGATACAGGGGCCGAAGCTTTCTTT,CAIRDTGAEAFF
TRBJ2-7,-,TRBV7-2,-,TGTGCCAGCAGCTTAGACAGGGACTCCTACGAGCAGTACTTC,CASSLDRDSYEQYF
TRBJ2-7,TRBD1,TRBV19,-,TGTGCCAGTAGAGCCCCCGGACAGGGGGCTTACGAGCAGTACTTC,CASRAPGQGAYEQYF
TRBJ1-6,-,TRBV10-3,-,TGTGCCATCAGGCCAGTGGATAATTCACCCCTCCACTTT,CAIRPVDNSPLHF
TRBJ2-1,TRBD1,TRBV11-1,-,TGTGCCAGCAGCTTAGAGACAGGGGTTCGGAATGAGCAGTTCTTC,CASSLETGVRNEQFF
TRBJ2-2,TRBD2,TRBV5-1,-,TGCGCCAGCAGCTTGATAGCGGGAGAGGGCACCGGGGAGCTGTTTTTT,CASSLIAGEGTGELFF
TRBJ1-2,-,TRBV11-2,-,TGTGCCAGCAGCTTAGACCGGGCGGGAGGCTACACCTTC,CASSLDRAGGYTF
TRBJ1-6,TRBD1,TRBV25-1,-,TGTGCCAGCAGTGCTACAGGGGTAGCGAATTCACCCCTCCACTTT,CASSATGVANSPLHF
TRBJ2-2,TRBD1,TRBV6-2/TRBV6-3,-,TGTGCCAGCAGTTACCCGGGACAGGGGAACACCGGGGAGCTGTTTTTT,CASSYPGQGNTGELFF
TRBJ2-5,TRBD2,TRBV9,-,TGTGCCAGCAGCCCCTATAGCGGGGGCCTACAAGAGACCCAGTACTTC,CASSPYSGGLQETQYF
TRBJ1-6,-,TRBV19,-,TGTGCCAGTACCCATTTCCAGGGTGAGCTCTTACTTTCACCCCTCCACTTT,CASTHFQGELLLSPLHF
TRBJ2-3,-,TRBV5-1,once,TGCGCCAGCAGCTCTGGGGCGGGGAGGCTGGATACGCAGTATTTT,CASSSGAGRLDTQYF
TRBJ1-1,-,TRBV13,-,TGTGCCAGCAGCTCTAGGGGGTCGGCAGAAGCTTTCTTT,CASSSRGSAEAFF
TRBJ2-1,TRBD2,TRBV7-2,-,TGTGCCAGCAGCTCTTATAGCGGGAGCGGCAATGAGCAGTTCTTC,CASSSYSGSGNEQFF
TRBJ2-7,-,TRBV6-5,-,TGTGCCAGCACCCTCGCAGGGGTTTCCTACGAGCAGTACTTC,CASTLAGVSYEQYF
TRBJ2-2,-,TRBV24-1,-,TGTGCCACCGGACAGCTCACCGGGGAGCTGTTTTTT,CATGQLTGELFF
TRBJ2-5,TRBD2,TRBV14,-,TGTGCCAGCAGCCAAGAAAGTTTGACTAGCGCCGTCGGAAGGGAGACCCAGTACTTC,CASSQESLTSAVGRETQYF
TRBJ1-2,-,TRBV30,-,TGTGCCTGGAGTGTGCTGGGGCCGTTTGGTGGCTACACCTTC,CAWSVLGPFGGYTF
TRBJ1-4,-,TRBV4-3,-,TGCGCCAGCAGCCAAGATAGGGGTGAAAAACTGTTTTTT,CASSQDRGEKLFF
TRBJ2-5,TRBD1,TRBV6-5,-,TGTGCCACCCGACAGGGGATCCAAGAGACCCAGTACTTC,CATRQGIQETQYF
TRBJ2-6,-,TRBV9,-,TGTGCCAGCAGCGATAATAAGGGGTCTGGGGCCAACGTCCTGACTTTC,CASSDNKGSGANVLTF
TRBJ1-2,TRBD1,TRBV5-4,-,TGTGCCAGCAGCTTGGGACAGGGGACCTATGGCTACACCTTC,CASSLGQGTYGYTF
TRBJ1-4,TRBD1,TRBV5-1,-,TGCGCCAGCAGCAGAGACAGGGGAGGGCCAACTAATGAAAAACTGTTTTTT,CASSRDRGGPTNEKLFF
TRBJ2-1,-,TRBV7-3,-,TGTGCCAGCGCCTGGGACAATTACAATGAGCAGTTCTTC,CASAWDNYNEQFF
TRBJ2-1,-,TRBV30,-,TGTGCCTGGAGTGGGCAGCCTCTCCCGGGGGATGAGCAGTTCTTC,CAWSGQPLPGDEQFF
TRBJ1-5,-,TRBV5-1,-,TGCGCCAGCAGCTTAGCAGGGGTTACCAATCAGCCCCAGCATTTT,CASSLAGVTNQPQHF
TRBJ2-1,-,TRBV5-1,once,TGCGCCAGCAGCCAAAGGACAAGTATGGATGAGCAGTTCTTC,CASSQRTSMDEQFF
TRBJ1-1,TRBD1,TRBV18,-,TGTGCCAGCTCACCACCTGAGGGACAGGGACCAACTGAAGCTTTCTTT,CASSPPEGQGPTEAFF
TRBJ2-3,TRBD1,TRBV7-3,-,TGTGCCAGCAGCTCAACAGGGGGCCCCACAGATACGCAGTATTTT,CASSSTGGPTDTQYF
TRBJ2-3,-,TRBV19,-,TGTGCCAGTAGTCGCCTACAGGACACAGATACGCAGTATTTT,CASSRLQDTDTQYF
TRBJ2-1,TRBD2,TRBV27,once,TGTGCCAGCAGTTTGGGGGGGGACAATGAGCAGTTCTTC,CASSLGGDNEQFF
TRBJ2-3,-,TRBV15,-,TGTGCCACCAGCAGAGATGTGGTTGGGGTTGGGCAGGGAGATACGCAGTATTTT,CATSRDVVGVGQGDTQYF
TRBJ2-6,-,TRBV3-1/TRBV3-2,-,TGTGCCAGCAGCCAAGATCAGGCCCGGGGTGGGGCCAACGTCCTGACTTTC,CASSQDQARGGANVLTF
TRBJ2-6,TRBD1,TRBV29-1,-,TGCAGCGTTGAAGTCTGGGACAGCACTGGGGCCAACGTCCTGACTTTC,CSVEVWDSTGANVLTF
TRBJ1-1,-,TRBV29-1,-,TGCAGCGTTGAAGACAGGGACACTGAAGCTTTCTTT,CSVEDRDTEAFF
TRBJ2-1,TRBD2,TRBV10-3,-,TGTGCCACCCAGCGGGAGAAGGATGTGAATGAGCAGTTCTTC,CATQREKDVNEQFF